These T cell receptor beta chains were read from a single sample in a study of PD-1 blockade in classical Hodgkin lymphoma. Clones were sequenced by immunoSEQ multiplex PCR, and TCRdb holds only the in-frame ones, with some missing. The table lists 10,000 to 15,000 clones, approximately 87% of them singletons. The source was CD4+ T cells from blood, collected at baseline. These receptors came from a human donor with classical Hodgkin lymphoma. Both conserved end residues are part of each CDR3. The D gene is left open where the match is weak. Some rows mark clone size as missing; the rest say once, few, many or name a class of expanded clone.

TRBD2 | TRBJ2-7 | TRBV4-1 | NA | CASSRGLAGLYEQYF | TGCGCCAGCAGCCGGGGACTAGCGGGACTCTACGAGCAGTACTTC
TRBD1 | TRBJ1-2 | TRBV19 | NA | CASSRGTVNYGYTF | TGTGCCAGTAGTAGGGGGACAGTAAACTATGGCTACACCTTC
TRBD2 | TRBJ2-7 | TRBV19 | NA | CASSIGLAGSKPYEQYF | TGTGCCAGTAGTATTGGACTAGCGGGGTCAAAGCCCTACGAGCAGTACTTC
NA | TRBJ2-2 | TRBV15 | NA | CATSSRTYTGELFF | TGTGCCACCAGCAGTCGGACATACACCGGGGAGCTGTTTTTT
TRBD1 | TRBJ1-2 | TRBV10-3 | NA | CAISGLQGALLDGYTF | TGTGCCATCAGTGGGTTGCAGGGGGCGCTTTTGGATGGCTACACCTTC
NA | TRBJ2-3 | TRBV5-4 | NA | CASSLSVLADTQYF | TGTGCCAGCAGCTTAAGCGTTCTCGCAGATACGCAGTATTTT
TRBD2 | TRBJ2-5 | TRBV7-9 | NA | CASRRLAGDREQYF | TGTGCCAGCAGACGACTAGCGGGAGATCGAGAGCAGTACTTC
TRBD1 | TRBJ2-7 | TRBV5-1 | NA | CASSLWQGDYEQYF | TGCGCCAGCAGCTTGTGGCAGGGGGACTACGAGCAGTACTTC
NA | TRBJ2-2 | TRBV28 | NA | CASRWGGATGELFF | TGTGCCAGCAGGTGGGGGGGCGCAACCGGGGAGCTGTTTTTT
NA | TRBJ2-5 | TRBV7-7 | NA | CASSTGPRETQYF | TGTGCCAGCAGCACCGGGCCTAGGGAGACCCAGTACTTC
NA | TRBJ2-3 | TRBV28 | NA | CASNSRVSTDTQYF | TGTGCCAGCAACTCCCGGGTTAGCACAGATACGCAGTATTTT
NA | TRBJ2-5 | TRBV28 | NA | CASSLTGMGTQYF | TGTGCCAGCAGTTTAACAGGAATGGGGACCCAGTACTTC
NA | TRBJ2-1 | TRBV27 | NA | CASSRDGNNEQFF | TGTGCCAGCAGTCGGGACGGAAACAATGAGCAGTTCTTC
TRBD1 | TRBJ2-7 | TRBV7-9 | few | CASSLGTAPWEQYF | TGTGCCAGCAGCCTCGGGACAGCCCCATGGGAGCAGTACTTC
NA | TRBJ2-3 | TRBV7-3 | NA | CASSLGSTDTQYF | TGTGCCAGCAGCTTAGGGAGCACAGATACGCAGTATTTT
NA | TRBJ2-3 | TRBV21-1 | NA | CASSKMAGDRGRAATDTQYF | TGTGCCAGCAGCAAGATGGCTGGGGACAGGGGGCGGGCGGCCACAGATACGCAGTATTTT
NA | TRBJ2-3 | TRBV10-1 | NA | CASSESPSWYDTQYF | TGCGCCAGCAGTGAGTCGCCTAGCTGGTATGATACGCAGTATTTT
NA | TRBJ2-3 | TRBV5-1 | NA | CASSLVDASTDTQYF | TGCGCCAGCAGCTTGGTCGACGCGAGCACAGATACGCAGTATTTT
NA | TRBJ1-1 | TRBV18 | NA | CASSPGRVEAFF | TGTGCCAGCTCGCCCGGAAGGGTTGAAGCTTTCTTT
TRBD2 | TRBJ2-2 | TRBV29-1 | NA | CSVDAGETTGELFF | TGCAGCGTTGACGCGGGAGAGACCACCGGGGAGCTGTTTTTT
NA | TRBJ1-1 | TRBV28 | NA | CASTLLDISFF | TGTGCCAGCACTTTACTGGACATTTCTTTCTTT
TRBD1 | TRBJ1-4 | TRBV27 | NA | CASKKGDRGQGNEKLFF | TGTGCCAGCAAGAAGGGGGACAGGGGGCAGGGTAATGAAAAACTGTTTTTT
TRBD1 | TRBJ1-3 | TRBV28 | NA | CASSGRTGSGNTIYF | TGTGCCAGCAGCGGGCGGACAGGGTCTGGAAACACCATATATTTT
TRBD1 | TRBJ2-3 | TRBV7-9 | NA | CASSATGGKAWDTQYF | TGTGCCAGCAGCGCCACAGGGGGAAAGGCATGGGATACGCAGTATTTT
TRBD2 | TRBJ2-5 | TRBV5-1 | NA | CASSPPDLGGETQYF | TGCGCCAGCAGCCCCCCCGACTTGGGGGGGGAGACCCAGTACTTC
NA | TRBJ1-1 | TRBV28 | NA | CASSLMGNTEAFF | TGTGCCAGCAGTTTAATGGGGAACACTGAAGCTTTCTTT
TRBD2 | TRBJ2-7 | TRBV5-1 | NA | CASSLEATSGSVEQYF | TGCGCCAGCAGCTTGGAGGCGACTAGCGGGAGTGTCGAGCAGTACTTC
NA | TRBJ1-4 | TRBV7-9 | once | CASSLDLTETNEKLFF | TGTGCCAGCAGCTTAGACCTGACAGAAACTAATGAAAAACTGTTTTTT
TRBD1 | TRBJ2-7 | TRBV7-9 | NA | CASSFSGTGSTYEQYF | TGTGCCAGCAGCTTCTCCGGGACAGGGTCGACCTACGAGCAGTACTTC
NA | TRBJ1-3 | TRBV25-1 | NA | CACQSSGNTIYF | TGTGCCTGCCAGAGCTCTGGAAACACCATATATTTT
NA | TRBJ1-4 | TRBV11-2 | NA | CASSFTGGGNEKLFF | TGTGCCAGCAGCTTCACAGGCGGGGGTAATGAAAAACTGTTTTTT
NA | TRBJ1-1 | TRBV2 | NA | CASSERTSGNTEAFF | TGTGCCAGCAGTGAAAGAACTTCAGGTAACACTGAAGCTTTCTTT
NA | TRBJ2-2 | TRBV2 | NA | CASSEELPTGELFF | TGTGCCAGCAGTGAGGAACTACCCACCGGGGAGCTGTTTTTT
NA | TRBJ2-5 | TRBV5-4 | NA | CASSVPQTGTQYF | TGTGCCAGCAGCGTACCCCAGACGGGGACCCAGTACTTC
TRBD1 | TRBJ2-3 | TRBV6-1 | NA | CASGQGIRDTQYF | TGTGCCAGCGGACAGGGGATTAGGGATACGCAGTATTTT
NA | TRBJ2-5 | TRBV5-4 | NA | CASSDGGRETQYF | TGTGCCAGCAGCGACGGGGGGCGAGAGACCCAGTACTTC
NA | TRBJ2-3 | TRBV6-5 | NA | CASSLCGGNHTDTQYF | TGTGCCAGCAGTTTATGCGGCGGGAACCACACAGATACGCAGTATTTT
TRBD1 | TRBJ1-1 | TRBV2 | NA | CASSLGQANTEAFF | TGTGCCAGCAGCCTGGGACAGGCTAACACTGAAGCTTTCTTT
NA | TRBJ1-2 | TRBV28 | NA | CASSIGDYGYTF | TGTGCCAGCAGTATTGGGGACTATGGCTACACCTTC
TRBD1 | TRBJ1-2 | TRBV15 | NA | CATSRERTGDNYGYTF | TGTGCCACCAGCAGAGAGCGGACAGGGGATAACTATGGCTACACCTTC
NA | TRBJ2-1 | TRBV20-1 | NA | CSASQGREQFF | TGCAGTGCTAGTCAGGGTCGGGAGCAGTTCTTC
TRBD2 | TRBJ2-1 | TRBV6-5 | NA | CASSRTSGVYNEQFF | TGTGCCAGCAGTCGGACTAGCGGGGTTTACAATGAGCAGTTCTTC
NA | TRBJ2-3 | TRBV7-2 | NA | CASSLEVAGQDTQYF | TGTGCCAGCAGCTTAGAGGTTGCAGGCCAGGATACGCAGTATTTT
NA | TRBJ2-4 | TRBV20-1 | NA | CSARDKNIQYF | TGCAGTGCTAGAGACAAAAACATTCAGTACTTC
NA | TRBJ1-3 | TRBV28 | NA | CASSLPGNTIYF | TGTGCCAGCAGTTTACCTGGAAACACCATATATTTT
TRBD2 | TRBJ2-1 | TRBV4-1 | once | CASSPSGGALNEQFF | TGCGCCAGCAGCCCCAGCGGGGGGGCCCTCAATGAGCAGTTCTTC
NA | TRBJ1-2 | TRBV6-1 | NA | CASSDRGAAAHYGYTF | TGTGCCAGCAGTGACCGGGGTGCAGCAGCGCACTATGGCTACACCTTC
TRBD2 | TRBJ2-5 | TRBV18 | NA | CASSPITSGGQETQYF | TGTGCCAGCTCACCAATCACCTCGGGAGGCCAAGAGACCCAGTACTTC
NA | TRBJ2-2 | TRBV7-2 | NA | CASSLDSSRTENTGELFF | TGTGCCAGCAGCTTAGATTCTTCCCGGACAGAGAACACCGGGGAGCTGTTTTTT
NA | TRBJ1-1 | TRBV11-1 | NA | CASSQLVGGGTEAFF | TGTGCCAGCAGCCAGCTCGTGGGGGGGGGCACTGAAGCTTTCTTT
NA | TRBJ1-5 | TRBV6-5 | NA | CASSFWTVSNQPQHF | TGTGCCAGCAGTTTTTGGACAGTTAGCAATCAGCCCCAGCATTTT